Below are 11 T cell receptor beta chains sequenced from a single sample in a study of T cells in Graves' hyperthyroidism and ophthalmopathy. RNA transcripts provided the source from which TCR beta CDR3 regions were amplified. During a first-round RT-PCR of the TCR CDR3, the HTBI primer set was used. TCRdb recomputed calls from the multiplex PCR reads with MiXCR, one row per CDR3 protein. This table has under 800,000 distinct CDR3 sequences, less than 15% appearing once. What was sequenced was blood. All receptors come from a woman aged 18-30 years with Graves' hyperthyroidism.

The sample holds many counts of this clonotype. The J gene is TRBJ2-7, the V gene TRBV5-5, with 7 bases aligning to TRBD1. The length of the CDR3 is 14 residues. V lost 3 bases, J lost 2 bases, and 5 bases stayed unmatched. Germline V gives CDR1 SGHKS, CDR2 YYEKEE (reference sequence). The CDR3 sequence is CASSWTGGAYEQYF. DNA for the CDR3: TGTGCCAGCAGCTGGACAGGTGGAGCCTACGAGCAGTACTTC.

Details on this clonotype: A much larger clone differs by one base, so this may be a read error. It is likely a read error, because the conserved phenylalanine at the end of the CDR3 is missing. The V and J genes are TRBV6-1 and TRBJ1-5, with 8 bases fitting TRBD1. Germline V gene lookup returns CDR1 MNHNS and CDR2 SASEGT. V was clipped by 4 bases and J by 4 bases; unmatched bases: 6. The CDR3 consists of 15 residues. The DNA of the CDR3 is TGTGCCAGCAGTGTATGGGGACAGGCGAATCAGCCCCAGCATTCT. It encodes CASSVWGQANQPQHS.

This clonotype showed up many times. J is TRBJ1-6 and V is TRBV11-1, with D maybe TRBD1 (5 bases). Per germline, CDR1 SGHAT and CDR2 FQDESV (reference sequence). The ends were cut back, 5 bases at V and 11 bases at J, with 13 bases in the middle. The CDR3 length is 13 residues. In nucleotides, the CDR3 is TGTGCCAGCAGCCGGGACCTCCAGCCACCCCTCCACTTT. Translating gives CASSRDLQPPLHF.

The gene calls are TRBV11-3 and TRBJ1-1, with D possibly TRBD1 on 5 matching bases. Germline lookup yields CDR1 SGHNT and CDR2 YENEEA. V was shortened by 5 bases and J by 4 bases, with 26 bases between the two germline ends. This CDR3 spans 18 amino acids. The CDR3 sequence is CASSRAGQLLPWSTEAFF. The CDR3 bases are TGTGCCAGCAGCCGCGCAGGGCAGCTCCTACCCTGGAGCACTGAAGCTTTCTTT.

The chain combines TRBV18 with TRBJ2-7; a possible D gene is TRBD2 (5 bases). This CDR3 region has 17 residues. Germline CDR1 reads KGHSH; CDR2 reads LQKENI. V lost 2 bases to trimming and J lost 3 bases, with 20 bases between them. The CDR3 DNA reads TGTGCCAGCTCACCAAGAGACGGAGGCTATTTTTTCTACGAGCAGTACTTC. Amino acid sequence: CASSPRDGGYFFYEQYF.

This clonotype was found many times. The chain has TRBV12-3 or TRBV12-4 and TRBJ2-5; 7 positions agree with TRBD1. J was trimmed by 5 bases and V by 3 bases; bases with no gene match: 6. The CDR3 is made up of 14 amino acids. In DNA, the CDR3 is TGTGCCAGCAGTTTCAAGGGGGCTAGGGAGACCCAGTACTTC. Translated, it gives CASSFKGARETQYF.

This clonotype was seen a few times. A junction boundary mismatches the germline segment, possibly from a read error. The rearrangement links TRBV27 to TRBJ2-7; D is unresolved. The CDR3 covers 16 residues. The germline V gene has CDR1 MNHEY and CDR2 SMNVEV (reference sequence). This CDR3 is CASGFSPAAFSYEQYF. The CDR3 region has the DNA TGTGCCAGCGGTTTCTCCCCCGCAGCGTTCTCCTACGAGCAGTACTTC.

This clonotype was recorded at least ten times. CDR3 region: CASSQGRRVYEQYF. For the CDR3, the DNA is TGTGCCAGCAGCCAGGGACGGAGAGTGTACGAGCAGTACTTC. This chain joins TRBV11-2 and TRBJ2-7; possibly TRBD1 or TRBD2 for D (5 bases each). Germline V gene lookup returns CDR1 SGHAT and CDR2 FQNNGV. Trimming took 5 bases from V and 4 from J, leaving 15 bases between them. The CDR3 is 14 residues long.

This clonotype was detected ten times or more. The chain has TRBV7-9 and TRBJ2-7, with 12 bases matching TRBD2. Trimming cost V 5 bases and J 2 bases; bases outside gene matches: 7. Germline V gene lookup returns CDR1 SEHNR and CDR2 FQNEAQ (reference sequence). This CDR3 is built from 16 residues. CDR3 protein: CASSPTLAGGTYEQYF. The DNA of the CDR3 is TGTGCCAGCAGCCCCACTCTAGCGGGAGGGACCTACGAGCAGTACTTC.

The chain is built from TRBV27 and TRBJ1-1; no firm D call. From germline, CDR1 is MNHEY and CDR2 SMNVEV (reference sequence). The CDR3 is 13 residues long. Trimming cost V 5 bases and J 0 bases, with 7 bases left between them. CDR3 in amino acids: CASSQKMNTEAFF. For the CDR3, the DNA is TGTGCCAGCAGTCAGAAAATGAACACTGAAGCTTTCTTT.

The V call is TRBV6-1, the J call TRBJ2-3; D might be TRBD2 (6 bases). The germline CDR1 and CDR2 sequences are MNHNS and SASEGT. Between the trimmed V and J ends, which lost 8 bases and 0 bases, there was a span of 12 bases. The CDR3 sequence is 14 residues long. The CDR3 nucleotides read TGTGCCAGCCACAGGAGCGGGAGCACAGATACGCAGTATTTT. Translating gives CASHRSGSTDTQYF.